A selection of T cell receptor beta chains follows, all from one sample in a study of a mutant IDH1 vaccine in newly diagnosed glioma. These TCRs' antigens remain unknown. Assay used: immunoSEQ multiplex PCR; TCRdb lists only in-frame clones, some missing. The table has 20,000 to 25,000 clones, more than 75% seen once; the top ten hold around 14%. The sample here was PBMCs, taken from a glioma patient whose treatment included an IDH1 peptide vaccine. The source of these receptors is a man aged 25-40 years with glioma. Both conserved end residues are part of each CDR3. A D gene is named only where the DNA matches it firmly. Expanded clones get a size class; other rows say once, few or many, or leave the size out.

length	size	V	D	J	DNA	CDR3
16	NA	TRBV7-9	TRBD2	TRBJ2-3	TGTGCCAGCAGCTTCCCGGCGGGAGGGCAGGCAGATACGCAGTATTTT	CASSFPAGGQADTQYF
14	NA	TRBV6-4	TRBD1	TRBJ1-5	TGTGCCAGCAGTCCGGACAGGGAAAATCAGCCCCAGCATTTT	CASSPDRENQPQHF
14	once	TRBV2	NA	TRBJ1-3	TGTGCCAGCAACCCTGCTGGCTCTGGAAACACCATATATTTT	CASNPAGSGNTIYF
15	NA	TRBV7-2	NA	TRBJ2-7	TGTGCCAGCAGCCCCCGGGACTTACTGGCCCACGAGCAGTACTTC	CASSPRDLLAHEQYF
17	NA	TRBV7-2	NA	TRBJ2-7	TGTGCCAGCAGCTTAGTGGGGACCGGGACTTACTCCTACGAGCAGTACTTC	CASSLVGTGTYSYEQYF
13	NA	TRBV18	NA	TRBJ1-1	TGTGCCAGCTCTCCCGACAGGCACACTGAAGCTTTCTTT	CASSPDRHTEAFF
13	NA	TRBV19	NA	TRBJ2-3	TGTGCCAGTGAAGTGGCAGGGGCGGGTACGCAGTATTTT	CASEVAGAGTQYF
13	NA	TRBV2	TRBD1	TRBJ1-1	TGTGCCAGCAGTCCTTGGACAGGCCTTGAAGCTTTCTTT	CASSPWTGLEAFF
12	NA	TRBV4-2	NA	TRBJ1-2	TGTGCCAGCAAGGGCAGAAGCCATGGCTACACCTTC	CASKGRSHGYTF
13	NA	TRBV19	NA	TRBJ1-1	TGTGCCAGTAGACAAAGGGGGAACACTGAAGCTTTCTTT	CASRQRGNTEAFF
16	NA	TRBV5-1	TRBD1	TRBJ2-7	TGCGCCAGCAGCTCCACCTCGGGACAGGGTACCTACGAGCAGTACTTC	CASSSTSGQGTYEQYF
14	NA	TRBV27	NA	TRBJ1-1	TGTGCCAGCAGTTTAATGGCGGGGAACACTGAAGCTTTCTTT	CASSLMAGNTEAFF
14	NA	TRBV7-2	TRBD1	TRBJ1-2	TGTGCCAGCAGCTTAGGGCAGGGGGCTAGTGGCTACACCTTC	CASSLGQGASGYTF
12	NA	TRBV6-6	NA	TRBJ2-7	TGTGCCAGCAGCCAGGACAATAGCGAGCAGTACTTC	CASSQDNSEQYF
13	few	TRBV7-6	NA	TRBJ1-1	TGTGCCAGCAGCTTGACAGGGAACACTGAAGCTTTCTTT	CASSLTGNTEAFF
14	NA	TRBV10-3	NA	TRBJ2-3	TGTGCCATCAGTGAGTCGTTTAGCACAGATACGCAGTATTTT	CAISESFSTDTQYF
15	NA	TRBV18	TRBD1	TRBJ1-4	TGTGCCAGCTCCCCCCTGGGACAGCCTAATGAAAAACTGTTTTTT	CASSPLGQPNEKLFF
16	NA	TRBV19	TRBD2	TRBJ2-7	TGTGCCAGTAGTATAGGGCAAGCGGGAGTGGACCACGAGCAGTACTTC	CASSIGQAGVDHEQYF
17	NA	TRBV30	NA	TRBJ1-1	TGTGCCTGGAGTTTTGACCTCGGGACAATGATGAACACTGAAGCTTTCTTT	CAWSFDLGTMMNTEAFF
16	NA	TRBV27	NA	TRBJ2-1	TGTGCCAGCAGTTTTCTCGAGGGGAGCTCCTACAATGAGCAGTTCTTC	CASSFLEGSSYNEQFF
12	NA	TRBV7-8	NA	TRBJ1-1	TGTGCCAGCAGCTTGGATAACACTGAAGCTTTCTTT	CASSLDNTEAFF
13	NA	TRBV5-1	NA	TRBJ1-5	TGCGCCAGCAGCCCGGACAGAAATCAGCCCCAGCATTTT	CASSPDRNQPQHF
16	NA	TRBV14	TRBD1	TRBJ1-4	TGTGCCAGCAGCCTTACCCCGACAGGGGTGGGCGAAAAACTGTTTTTT	CASSLTPTGVGEKLFF
13	NA	TRBV30	NA	TRBJ1-1	TGTGCCTGGAGCCATCCCGGGCTATCTGAAGCTTTCTTT	CAWSHPGLSEAFF
15	NA	TRBV5-1	TRBD2	TRBJ2-1	TGCGCCAGCAGCCTCGGTAGTAGCGGGGGTAATGAGCAGTTCTTC	CASSLGSSGGNEQFF
14	NA	TRBV5-1	TRBD1	TRBJ2-7	TGCGCCAGCAGCCGGACAGGCGGGTCCTACGAGCAGTACTTC	CASSRTGGSYEQYF
14	NA	TRBV5-1	NA	TRBJ1-2	TGCGCCAGCAGCTCGATCGGGTTTGGCTATGGCTACACCTTC	CASSSIGFGYGYTF
15	NA	TRBV18	NA	TRBJ1-1	TGTGCCAGCTCAATCGGACAGCCGCCGAACACTGAAGCTTTCTTT	CASSIGQPPNTEAFF
13	NA	TRBV10-3	NA	TRBJ1-1	TGTGCCATCAGTGATACACTTTGGACTGAAGCTTTCTTT	CAISDTLWTEAFF
14	NA	TRBV5-1	NA	TRBJ2-1	TGCGCCAGCAGCTTGTACGGGGGAGATAATGAGCAGTTCTTC	CASSLYGGDNEQFF
15	NA	TRBV19	NA	TRBJ1-2	TGTGCCAGCAAAAGTACCCAAAGGACAAACTATGGCTACACCTTC	CASKSTQRTNYGYTF
12	few	TRBV2	NA	TRBJ2-7	TGTGCCAGCGGGCTGACACCGGCCGAGCAGTACTTC	CASGLTPAEQYF
13	NA	TRBV6-1	NA	TRBJ1-2	TGTGCCAGCAGTGAACAGGCCCCGTATGGCTACACCTTC	CASSEQAPYGYTF
14	NA	TRBV10-3	NA	TRBJ1-1	TGTGCCATCAGTGAGTCTGGGCTGAACACTGAAGCTTTCTTT	CAISESGLNTEAFF
12	NA	TRBV29-1	TRBD1	TRBJ1-1	TGCAGCGTCTATCAGGGGGGGGGAGGAGCTTTCTTT	CSVYQGGGGAFF
12	NA	TRBV9	NA	TRBJ2-7	TGTGCCAGCTTCCGACTAGGCGGCGAGCAGTACTTC	CASFRLGGEQYF
14	NA	TRBV9	NA	TRBJ2-5	TGTGCCAGCAGCGTAGACACGAGGGGGTTGGCCCAGTACTTC	CASSVDTRGLAQYF
16	NA	TRBV2	TRBD2	TRBJ2-1	TGTGCCAGCAGTGAACGGGCTAGCGGACCTTACAATGAGCAGTTCTTC	CASSERASGPYNEQFF
16	NA	TRBV11-2	NA	TRBJ2-7	TGTGCCAGCAGCGCCTGGGGGAGAGGGAAGGCCTACGAGCAGTACTTC	CASSAWGRGKAYEQYF
15	NA	TRBV21-1	NA	TRBJ1-2	TGTGCCAGCAGCAACCGGGACAGGGATAACTATGGCTACACCTTC	CASSNRDRDNYGYTF
16	NA	TRBV7-9	NA	TRBJ2-2	TGTGCCAGCAGCTCAGAGGAGAAGAGCGGAGGCGGGGAGCTGTTTTTT	CASSSEEKSGGGELFF
16	NA	TRBV4-1	TRBD2	TRBJ2-3	TGCGCCAGCAGCCAAGTTGGTAGCGGGAGGGCAGATACGCAGTATTTT	CASSQVGSGRADTQYF
13	NA	TRBV6-4	TRBD1	TRBJ1-2	TGTGCCAGCAGTGAAGGGACAGGGGGAGGCTACACCTTC	CASSEGTGGGYTF
18	NA	TRBV27	NA	TRBJ1-5	TGTGCCAGCAGTTTAACAGGCTCCAATCAGCCCCAGCATTTGCCCCAGCATTTT	CASSLTGSNQPQHLPQHF
14	NA	TRBV7-9	NA	TRBJ1-4	TGTGCCAGCAGCCCGGGGAGGGACGAGGAAAAACTGTTTTTT	CASSPGRDEEKLFF
16	NA	TRBV14	NA	TRBJ2-1	TGTGCCAGCAGCCAGTCTATGGACACCGGCTACAATGAGCAGTTCTTC	CASSQSMDTGYNEQFF
17	once	TRBV2	TRBD1	TRBJ2-2	TGTGCCAGCAGTGCGGTGGGGGGACAGGGGAGGTCCGGGGAGCTGTTTTTT	CASSAVGGQGRSGELFF
17	once	TRBV30	TRBD1	TRBJ2-7	TGTGCCTGGAGTGTAAAAACCGGGACAGGGATTCTCTACGAGCAGTACTTC	CAWSVKTGTGILYEQYF
13	NA	TRBV6-1	NA	TRBJ2-5	TGTGCCAGCGCTTGGGAGGGGGTAGAGACCCAGTACTTC	CASAWEGVETQYF
11	NA	TRBV6-5	NA	TRBJ1-2	TGTGCCAGCTTACAGGGAAATGGCTACACCTTC	CASLQGNGYTF
14	NA	TRBV11-2	NA	TRBJ2-3	TGTGCCAGCAGCCGCGGAAGATTCACAGATACGCAGTATTTT	CASSRGRFTDTQYF
11	NA	TRBV20-1	NA	TRBJ2-7	TGCAGTGCTACGGGGGGCCTCGAGCAGTACTTC	CSATGGLEQYF